This entry lists 22 T cell receptor beta chains sequenced from one sample in a study of human T cells and chemical hapten exposure. TCRdb itself ran the RACE reads through MiXCR, one entry per CDR3 protein. This table holds tens of thousands of distinct CDR3 sequences, less than 8.5% found once. Documented time point: patch test 2, 6 weeks after DPC sensitization. Regarding treatment: therapeutic diphenylcyclopropenone sensitization with weekly scalp DPC. The input for sequencing was whole blood, taken in connection with sensitization to the hapten diphenylcyclopropenone (DPC). The receptors originated from a woman between 25 and 40 years old with alopecia areata. Some clones in this sample may be carry-over from other donors' samples.

The table lists this clonotype with many counts. The chain links TRBV30 to TRBJ1-1; D uncertain. The CDR3 contains 13 residues. Trimming cost V 1 base and J 0 bases, with 6 bases left between them. Germline CDR1 reads GTSNPN; CDR2 reads SVGIG (reference sequence). The CDR3 here is CAWSGRVNTEAFF. The CDR3 coding sequence is TGTGCCTGGAGTGGACGGGTGAACACTGAAGCTTTCTTT. Combining the CDR3 with reference TRBV30 and TRBJ1-1 gives the whole variable domain SQTIHQWPATLVQPVGSPLSLECTVEGTSNPNLYWYRQAAGRGLQLLFYSVGIGQISSEVPQNLSASRPQDRQFILSSKKLLLSDSGFYLCAWSGRVNTEAFFGQGTRLTVV.

The chain recombines TRBV20-1 with TRBJ1-4, with D unresolved. The CDR3 covers 14 residues. Germline CDR1 is DFQATT and CDR2 is SNEGSKA (reference sequence). The CDR3 DNA reads as TGCATGGCGAGTATAGGGCGTATTAATGAAAAACTGTTTTTT. Its translation is CMASIGRINEKLFF.

This clonotype was detected only a few times. This chain links TRBV12-3 or TRBV12-4 with TRBJ2-7, with TRBD1 as a possible D gene (7 bases). CDR3 size: 15 residues. Trimming took off 3 bases at V and 4 bases at J, with 16 bases between the two ends. CDR3: CASSLGRTGPYEQYF. As DNA, the CDR3 is TGTGCCAGCAGTTTGGGGAGGACAGGTCCTTACGAGCAGTACTTC.

The chain uses TRBV20-1 and TRBJ1-1; D is possibly TRBD1 (6 bases). The CDR3 has 14 residues. Germline V CDR1 and CDR2: DFQATT, SNEGSKA (reference sequence). Deletions cut 4 bases from V and 0 bases from J, with 12 bases between. The CDR3 here is CSAKGGGLNTEAFF. The CDR3 DNA sequence: TGCAGTGCTAAGGGGGGGGGGTTGAACACTGAAGCTTTCTTT.

Ten or more counts support this clonotype. The chain has TRBV10-3 and TRBJ2-3, with 9 positions matching TRBD1. Germline CDR1 ENHRY, CDR2 SYGVKD. CDR3 length: 13 residues. V lost 10 bases, J lost 3 bases, and 5 bases stayed unmatched. The CDR3 DNA reads as TGTGCCACCCGGACAGGGGAAACAGATACGCAGTATTTT. Its translation is CATRTGETDTQYF.

This clonotype was observed many times. The chain carries TRBV5-1 and TRBJ2-1; 8 bases fit TRBD2. Per germline, CDR1 SGHRS and CDR2 YFSETQ. V lost 3 bases, J lost 4 bases, and 6 bases stayed unmatched. This CDR3 is 15 amino acids long. The CDR3, as DNA: TGCGCCAGCAGCTGGAGCGGGGGCGAATACAATGAGCAGTTCTTC. Its translation is CASSWSGGEYNEQFF.

Details on this clonotype: A read error is possible here, since a much larger clone lies one base away. The chain links TRBV6-1 to TRBJ1-6; D is possibly TRBD1 (5 bases). This CDR3 is 15 amino acids long. From germline, CDR1 is MNHNS and CDR2 SASEGT. The CDR3, as DNA: TGTGCCAGCAGTGACAGGGTTAAGGATAATTCACCCCTCAACTTT. Encoded protein: CASSDRVKDNSPLNF.

This sequence joins TRBV6-1 and TRBJ1-2; D ambiguous. This CDR3 contains 14 residues. Trimming stripped 7 bases from V and 0 bases from J, with 12 bases between. Germline loops: CDR1 MNHNS, CDR2 SASEGT. Written as DNA, the CDR3 is TGTGCCAGCACCCTAAACAGAGCTAACTATGGCTACACCTTC. This gives the protein CASTLNRANYGYTF.

This clonotype was counted ten times or more. The CDR3 region is CASSLWVGEQFF. The DNA of the CDR3 is TGTGCCAGCAGTTTATGGGTCGGCGAGCAGTTCTTC. This chain links TRBV12-3 or TRBV12-4 with TRBJ2-1; D is uncertain. This CDR3 region has 12 residues. Trimming shortened V by 2 bases and J by 10 bases, and 9 bases separated the two germline ends.

The table lists this clonotype with a few counts. The chain couples TRBV6-1 to TRBJ2-5; 8 bases map to TRBD2. With 2 bases clipped from V and 1 base from J, the junction kept 3 bases outside the gene matches. Germline V gives CDR1 MNHNS, CDR2 SASEGT. The CDR3 length is 15 residues. Here the CDR3 DNA reads TGTGCCAGCAGTGAAATTAGCGGGGCCCAAGAGACCCAGTACTTC. Translating it yields CASSEISGAQETQYF.

This clonotype was found many times. The rearrangement uses TRBV7-9 and TRBJ2-7; maybe TRBD1 (6 bases). The CDR3 is 14 residues long. V was clipped by 6 bases and J by 2 bases, with 14 bases between them. Germline V gene data show CDR1 as SEHNR and CDR2 as FQNEAQ (reference sequence). The CDR3, as DNA: TGTGCCAGCAGTCCCCCGGGACACCCCTACGAGCAGTACTTC. Translating it yields CASSPPGHPYEQYF.

This clonotype was recorded a few times. The chain employs TRBV20-1 and TRBJ2-7; weak D call: TRBD2 (7 bases). The CDR3 consists of 15 residues. The germline V gene has CDR1 DFQATT and CDR2 SNEGSKA (reference sequence). With 6 bases removed from V and 0 bases from J, the gap between germline ends came to 18 bases. CDR3 sequence reads: CSAGGGSSSSYEQYF. Written as DNA, the CDR3 is TGCAGTGCGGGCGGGGGCTCCTCGAGCTCCTACGAGCAGTACTTC.

This clonotype was counted ten times or more. For the CDR3, the DNA is TGTGCCAGTAGTATCCGGACAGGGTTTCGCCAGCCCCAGCATTTT. Protein: CASSIRTGFRQPQHF. The V and J genes are TRBV19 and TRBJ1-5, with TRBD1 matching 8 bases. Trimming cost V 3 bases and J 7 bases; bases outside gene matches: 8. CDR1 is LNHDA and CDR2 is SQIVND in the germline V gene (reference sequence). The length of the CDR3 is 15 residues. Looking up the rest from reference TRBV19 and TRBJ1-5 gives the full variable domain: DGGITQSPKYLFRKEGQNVTLSCEQNLNHDAMYWYRQDPGQGLRLIYYSQIVNDFQKGDIAEGYSVSREKKESFPLTVTSAQKNPTAFYLCASSIRTGFRQPQHFGDGTRLSIL.

This clonotype was counted at least ten times. The CDR3 DNA reads TGCAGTGCTAGTATGCGGAGAAACACAGATACGCAGTATTTT. Its translation is CSASMRRNTDTQYF. The chain couples TRBV20-1 to TRBJ2-3; no firm D call. CDR3 length equals 14 residues. The V gene's germline CDR1 is DFQATT and CDR2 SNEGSKA (reference sequence). Trimming took 3 bases from V and 2 from J, leaving 12 bases between them.

In this sample, this clonotype turned up many times. V and J are TRBV18 and TRBJ2-2, with D possibly TRBD2 on 5 matching bases. The CDR3 has 15 amino acids. Deletions cut 4 bases from V and 4 bases from J, with 13 bases between. Germline V gene lookup returns CDR1 KGHSH and CDR2 LQKENI. The CDR3 DNA reads TGTGCCAGCTCACTTAGGACTGAGGCCACCGGGGAGCTGTTTTTT. This codes for CASSLRTEATGELFF.

This clonotype was counted at least ten times. One end of the junction does not line up with germline, which may come from a read error. This chain joins TRBV20-1 and TRBJ2-3; D is possibly TRBD1 or TRBD2 (5 bases each). This CDR3 has 12 amino acids. CDR1 is DFQATT, CDR2 SNEGSKA, per germline (reference sequence). The CDR3 bases are TGCAGTGCCAACCCGGGTGGGGGACGTGGAACTTTT. This gives the protein CSANPGGGRGTF.

There are many counts of this clonotype. The rearrangement uses TRBV12-3 or TRBV12-4 and TRBJ1-2; the match to TRBD1 covers 8 bases. V was clipped by 4 bases and J by 5 bases; unmatched bases: 12. The length of the CDR3 is 16 residues. CDR3 residues: CASSSKFQGAEYGYTF. The CDR3 DNA sequence: TGTGCCAGCAGTTCAAAGTTTCAGGGGGCGGAGTATGGCTACACCTTC.

Note on this clonotype: One base away lies a much larger clone, so this may be a sequencing read error. The chain joins TRBV6-1 to TRBJ1-5; no clear D gene. Germline V CDR1 and CDR2: MNHNS, SASEGT. This CDR3 is 13 amino acids long. CDR3 in amino acids: CASSEGLRQPQNF. The CDR3 DNA sequence: TGTGCCAGCAGTGAAGGGTTGAGGCAGCCCCAGAATTTT.

This clonotype was seen at least ten times. V and J are TRBV6-1 and TRBJ2-7, with 7 bases fitting TRBD1. Germline lookup yields CDR1 MNHNS and CDR2 SASEGT. This CDR3 region has 16 residues. V lost 3 bases and J lost 3; bases outside the gene matches: 11. The CDR3 is CASSDPGQTSLYEQYF. The DNA of the CDR3 is TGTGCCAGCAGTGATCCGGGACAGACATCTCTCTACGAGCAGTACTTC.

This clonotype was seen ten or more times. The rearrangement uses TRBV15 and TRBJ2-1; 9 nucleotides align to TRBD1. This CDR3 has 16 amino acids. The V gene's germline CDR1 is LNHNV and CDR2 YYDKDF (reference sequence). The trim removed 1 base at V and 2 bases at J, leaving 3 bases unmatched. The chain's CDR3 is CATSRAGTGTYNEQFF. The CDR3 DNA follows: TGTGCCACCAGCAGAGCCGGGACAGGGACCTACAATGAGCAGTTCTTC.

The gene calls are TRBV2 and TRBJ1-5; 8 bases line up with TRBD1. Germline CDR1 and CDR2: SNHLY and FYNNEI. The CDR3 has 15 residues. The trim removed 5 bases at V and 2 bases at J, leaving 5 bases unmatched. This CDR3 reads CASSYETGGNQPQHF. CDR3 nucleotides: TGTGCCAGCAGTTATGAGACAGGGGGCAATCAGCCCCAGCATTTT. The complete variable domain, with remaining parts taken from reference TRBV2 and TRBJ1-5, reads EPEVTQTPSHQVTQMGQEVILRCVPISNHLYFYWYRQILGQKVEFLVSFYNNEISEKSEIFDDQFSVERPDGSNFTLKIRSTKLEDSAMYFCASSYETGGNQPQHFGDGTRLSIL.

The chain uses TRBV20-1 and TRBJ1-3; TRBD1 aligns across 7 bases. Trimming cost V 1 base and J 7 bases; bases outside gene matches: 7. The germline V gene has CDR1 DFQATT and CDR2 SNEGSKA (reference sequence). CDR3 length: 14 amino acids. The CDR3 DNA reads TGCAGTGCTAGAGCGCCGGGACAGTCGAACACCATATATTTT. Residues: CSARAPGQSNTIYF.